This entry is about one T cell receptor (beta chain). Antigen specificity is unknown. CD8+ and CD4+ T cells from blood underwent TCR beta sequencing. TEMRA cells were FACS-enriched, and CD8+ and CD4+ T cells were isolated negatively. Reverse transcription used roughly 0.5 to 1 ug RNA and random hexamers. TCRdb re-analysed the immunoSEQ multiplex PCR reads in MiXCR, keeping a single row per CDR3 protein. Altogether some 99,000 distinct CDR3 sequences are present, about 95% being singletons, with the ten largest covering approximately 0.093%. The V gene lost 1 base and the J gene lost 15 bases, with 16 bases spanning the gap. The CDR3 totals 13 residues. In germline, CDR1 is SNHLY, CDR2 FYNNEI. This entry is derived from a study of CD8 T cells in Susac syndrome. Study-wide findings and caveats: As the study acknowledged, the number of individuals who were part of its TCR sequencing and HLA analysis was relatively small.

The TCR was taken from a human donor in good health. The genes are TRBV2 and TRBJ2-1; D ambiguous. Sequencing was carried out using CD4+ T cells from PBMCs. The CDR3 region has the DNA TGTGCCAGCAGTGAAGAAGTGGGGTCCTTTCCGTTCTTC. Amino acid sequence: CASSEEVGSFPFF.